This T cell receptor beta chain was identified in a study of regulatory T cells in long-lasting Graves disease (dated by TCRdb to about 2021). Some background on the complete study: To count as having persistent Graves' disease, a patient had to have received antithyroid drug treatment for over 5 years with TSH receptor autoantibodies remaining persistently positive. This study used TCR sequencing and RNA sequencing of peripheral blood to compare persistent Graves' disease patients against newly diagnosed Graves' disease patients. The study was conducted in China and was registered as a clinical trial. A total of 35 or so samples underwent TCR sequencing: some 13 from persistent and some 20 from newly diagnosed Graves' disease patients. On average, persistent Graves' disease patients in the clinical cohort had been on antithyroid drugs for approximately ten years. Here is what the overall study found, with its caveats: The authors noted that the small sample size was a limitation that may lower accuracy. Persistent patients shared more public clonotypes among themselves (roughly 2,700) than newly diagnosed patients did (approximately 900). Only peripheral blood was studied, because thyroid tissue, the primary lesion, was inaccessible. Only the TCR beta chain was sequenced and analyzed. Lower TCR Shannon entropy and fewer highly expanded clones were observed in persistent Graves' disease patients than in newly diagnosed patients, which suggested clonal expansion.

The time point label, read with the paper, signifies: persistent/refractory GD, antithyroid drugs over 5 years with positive TRAb. For both TCR sequencing and RNA sequencing, RNA was extracted from PBMCs in TRIzol. The diagnosis of Graves' disease was made according to American Thyroid Association guidelines. The patients came from an endocrinology department in Xi'an, China. Each patient gave 7.5 to 10 milliliters of peripheral blood, collected in an EDTA anticoagulant tube. PBMCs were isolated by Ficoll Paque Plus density gradient separation without further T cell sorting. An Agilent 2100 Bioanalyzer and agarose gel were used to assess RNA quality, and a NanoDrop 2000 was used to measure RNA concentration. Libraries were built with multiplex PCR. Sequenced on an Illumina HiSeq 4000. To build TCR beta libraries, CDR3 regions were amplified by Arm-PCR using iRepertoire HTBI primers. PCR products were gel purified before sequencing. As for the original processing: Across samples, approximately 68 TRBV and over 11 TRBJ segments were identified and used for gene usage analysis of CDR3 amino acid clonotypes. COPE and FqMerger were used to merge the filtered high-quality paired reads into contigs. BLAST was used to align contigs to IMGT TRBV, TRBD and TRBJ reference genes, with CDR3 defined following IMGT. Highly expanded clones were defined as clonotypes with a frequency above 0.1%. Repertoire diversity was measured by Shannon entropy, and V-J evenness by the Gini coefficient. Clonotypes shared by more than one individual were considered public. The public reads were run again by TCRdb, first through fastp at Q25 and then through MiXCR, and only productive beta chains were kept. Here each entry gathers all rows of one CDR3 protein and keeps the most common genes and DNA. What appears here as the V and J calls and clone size reflects TCRdb's work, not the paper's. Present in this sample are 700,000 or so distinct CDR3 sequences, about 32% of which were seen just once. The ten biggest clones cover about 42% of the sample.

With regard to this clonotype: No cognate antigen has been identified for it. No base qualities exist here, and no much larger clone lies one base off it.

This TCR was sampled from a female donor with Graves disease. The source was peripheral blood mononuclear cells (PBMCs), collected when the disease was refractory, from a patient treated with antithyroid drugs.

The CDR3 here reads CASRAVGNTEAFF. The sequenced DNA: TGTGCCAGCCGGGCCGTGGGGAACACTGAAGCTTTCTTT. The V gene is TRBV6-1 and the J gene is TRBJ1-1, with no D gene named confidently. Including cysteine and phenylalanine, the CDR3 has 13 amino acids. The retained sequence is limited to the CDR3, 39 bases, with the frame set at the first base. From a lookup of the germline V gene, CDR1 and CDR2 are MNHNS and SASEGT. The junction shows trimming of 8 bases on V and 1 base on J, plus 11 bases between the germline ends.